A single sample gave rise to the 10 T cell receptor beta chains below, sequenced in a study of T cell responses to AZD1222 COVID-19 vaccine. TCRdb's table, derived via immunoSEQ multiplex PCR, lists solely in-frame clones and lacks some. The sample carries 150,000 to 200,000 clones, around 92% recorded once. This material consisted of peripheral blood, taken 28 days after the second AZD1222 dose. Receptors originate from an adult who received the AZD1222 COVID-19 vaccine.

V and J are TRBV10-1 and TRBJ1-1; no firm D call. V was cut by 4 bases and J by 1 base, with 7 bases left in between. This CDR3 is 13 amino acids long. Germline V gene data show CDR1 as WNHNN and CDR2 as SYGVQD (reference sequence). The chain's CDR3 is CASSVVGNTEAFF. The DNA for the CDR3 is TGCGCCAGCAGTGTGGTGGGGAACACTGAAGCTTTCTTT.

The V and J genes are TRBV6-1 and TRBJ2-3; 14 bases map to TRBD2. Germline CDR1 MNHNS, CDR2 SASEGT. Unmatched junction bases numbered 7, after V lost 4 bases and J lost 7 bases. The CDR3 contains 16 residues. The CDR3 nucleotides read TGTGCCAGCAGTGGGACTAGCGGGGGGAGGGTCTATACGCAGTATTTT. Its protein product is CASSGTSGGRVYTQYF.

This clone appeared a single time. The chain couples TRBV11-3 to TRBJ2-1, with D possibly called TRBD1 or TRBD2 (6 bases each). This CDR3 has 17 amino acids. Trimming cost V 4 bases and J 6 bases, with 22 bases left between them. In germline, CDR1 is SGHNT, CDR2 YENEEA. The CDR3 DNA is TGTGCCAGCAGCTCGGGACCTCGGGGGCTAACTGCCAATGAGCAGTTCTTC. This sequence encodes CASSSGPRGLTANEQFF.

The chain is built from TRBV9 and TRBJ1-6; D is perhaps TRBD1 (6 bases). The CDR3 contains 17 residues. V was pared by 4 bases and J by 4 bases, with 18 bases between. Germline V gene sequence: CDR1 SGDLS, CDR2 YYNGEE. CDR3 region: CASSTDPGVRYNSPLHF. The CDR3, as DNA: TGTGCCAGCAGCACCGACCCAGGGGTCCGTTATAATTCACCCCTCCACTTT.

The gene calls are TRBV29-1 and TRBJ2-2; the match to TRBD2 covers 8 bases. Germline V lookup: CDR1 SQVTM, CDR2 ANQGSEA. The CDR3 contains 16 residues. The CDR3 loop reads CSSLAGSGPRTGELFF. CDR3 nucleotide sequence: TGCAGTTCCCTAGCGGGTTCGGGCCCTCGCACCGGGGAGCTGTTTTTT.

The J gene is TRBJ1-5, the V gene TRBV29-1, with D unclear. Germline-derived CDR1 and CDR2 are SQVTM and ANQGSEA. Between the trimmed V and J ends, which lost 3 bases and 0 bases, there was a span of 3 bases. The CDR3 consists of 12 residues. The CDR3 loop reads CSVDYSNQPQHF. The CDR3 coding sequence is TGCAGCGTTGACTATAGCAATCAGCCCCAGCATTTT.

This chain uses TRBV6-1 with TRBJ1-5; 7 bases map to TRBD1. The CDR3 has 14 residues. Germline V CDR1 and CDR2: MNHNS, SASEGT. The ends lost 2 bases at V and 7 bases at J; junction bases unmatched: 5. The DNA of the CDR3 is TGTGCCAGCAGTGAAATAACAGGGGAACAGCCCCAGCATTTT. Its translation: CASSEITGEQPQHF.

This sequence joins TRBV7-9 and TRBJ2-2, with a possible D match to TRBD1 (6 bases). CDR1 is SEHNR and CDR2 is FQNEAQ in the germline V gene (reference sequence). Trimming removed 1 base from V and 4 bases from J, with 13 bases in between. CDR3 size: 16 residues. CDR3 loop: CASSLGAGAITGELFF. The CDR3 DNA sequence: TGTGCCAGCAGCTTAGGGGCAGGGGCGATCACCGGGGAGCTGTTTTTT.

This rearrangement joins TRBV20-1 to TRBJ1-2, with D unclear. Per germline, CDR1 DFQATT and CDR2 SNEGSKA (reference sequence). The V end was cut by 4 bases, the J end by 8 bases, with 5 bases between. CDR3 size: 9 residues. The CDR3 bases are TGCAGTGCTATGGGGGGCTACACCTTC. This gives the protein CSAMGGYTF.

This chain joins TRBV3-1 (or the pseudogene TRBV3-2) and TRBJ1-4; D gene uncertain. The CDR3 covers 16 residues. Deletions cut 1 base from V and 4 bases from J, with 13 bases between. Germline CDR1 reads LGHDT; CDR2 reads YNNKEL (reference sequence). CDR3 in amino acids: CASSQVPVFINEKLFF. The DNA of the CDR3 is TGTGCCAGCAGCCAAGTCCCAGTCTTCATTAATGAAAAACTGTTTTTT.